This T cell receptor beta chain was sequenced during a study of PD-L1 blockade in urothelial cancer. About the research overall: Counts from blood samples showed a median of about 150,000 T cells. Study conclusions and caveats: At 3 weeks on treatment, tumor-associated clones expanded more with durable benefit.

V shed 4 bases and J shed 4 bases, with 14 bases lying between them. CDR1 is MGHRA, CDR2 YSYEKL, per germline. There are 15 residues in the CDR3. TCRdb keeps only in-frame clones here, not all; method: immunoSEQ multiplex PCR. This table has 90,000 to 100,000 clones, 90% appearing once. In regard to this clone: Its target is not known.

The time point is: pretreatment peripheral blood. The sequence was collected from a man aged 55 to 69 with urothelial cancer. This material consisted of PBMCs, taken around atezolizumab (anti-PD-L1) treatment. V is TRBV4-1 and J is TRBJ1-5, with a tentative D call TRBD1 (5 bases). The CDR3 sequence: CASSLQGNVNQPQHF. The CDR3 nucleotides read TGCGCCAGCAGCCTGCAGGGAAATGTGAATCAGCCCCAGCATTTT.